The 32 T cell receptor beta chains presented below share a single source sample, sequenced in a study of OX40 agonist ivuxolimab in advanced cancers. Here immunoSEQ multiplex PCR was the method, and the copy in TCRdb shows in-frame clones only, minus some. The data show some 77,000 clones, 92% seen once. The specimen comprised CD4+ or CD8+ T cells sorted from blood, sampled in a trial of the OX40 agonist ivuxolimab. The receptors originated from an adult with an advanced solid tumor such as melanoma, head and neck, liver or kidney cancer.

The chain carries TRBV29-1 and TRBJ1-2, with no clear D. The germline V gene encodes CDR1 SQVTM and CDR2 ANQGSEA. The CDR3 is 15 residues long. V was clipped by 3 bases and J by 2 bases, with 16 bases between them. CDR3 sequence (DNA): TGCAGCGTTGAGGGCCCCCTTCCCCTAAACTATGGCTACACCTTC. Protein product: CSVEGPLPLNYGYTF.

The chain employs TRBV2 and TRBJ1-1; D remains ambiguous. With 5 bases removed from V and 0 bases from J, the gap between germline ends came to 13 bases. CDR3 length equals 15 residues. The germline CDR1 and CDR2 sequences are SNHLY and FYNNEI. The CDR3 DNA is TGTGCCAGCAGTCTAGGGAGGCAGTTGAACACTGAAGCTTTCTTT. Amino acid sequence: CASSLGRQLNTEAFF.

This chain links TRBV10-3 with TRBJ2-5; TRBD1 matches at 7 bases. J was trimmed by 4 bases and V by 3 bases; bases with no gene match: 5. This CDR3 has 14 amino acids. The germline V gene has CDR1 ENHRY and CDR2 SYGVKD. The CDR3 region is CAISEPAGGETQYF. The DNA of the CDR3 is TGTGCCATCAGTGAACCGGCAGGGGGAGAGACCCAGTACTTC.

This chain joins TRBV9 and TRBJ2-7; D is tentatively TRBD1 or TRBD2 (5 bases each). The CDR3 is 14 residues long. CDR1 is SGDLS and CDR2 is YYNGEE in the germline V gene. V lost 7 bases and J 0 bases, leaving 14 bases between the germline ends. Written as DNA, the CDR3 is TGTGCCAGCGGAAGGGACGGAAGCTCCTACGAGCAGTACTTC. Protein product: CASGRDGSSYEQYF.

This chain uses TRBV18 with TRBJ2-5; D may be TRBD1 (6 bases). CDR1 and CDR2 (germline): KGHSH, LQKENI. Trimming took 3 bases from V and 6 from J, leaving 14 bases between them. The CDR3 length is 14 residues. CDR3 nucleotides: TGTGCCAGCTCACCCGCTCAGGGGATCCAGACCCAGTACTTC. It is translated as CASSPAQGIQTQYF.

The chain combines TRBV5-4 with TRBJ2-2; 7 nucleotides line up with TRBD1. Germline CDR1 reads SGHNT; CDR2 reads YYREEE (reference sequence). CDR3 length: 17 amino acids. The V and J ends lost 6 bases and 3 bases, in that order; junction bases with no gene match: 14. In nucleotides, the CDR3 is TGTGCCAGCACTTTCGACCCCGTTCAGGGGGACACCGGGGAGCTGTTTTTT. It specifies CASTFDPVQGDTGELFF.

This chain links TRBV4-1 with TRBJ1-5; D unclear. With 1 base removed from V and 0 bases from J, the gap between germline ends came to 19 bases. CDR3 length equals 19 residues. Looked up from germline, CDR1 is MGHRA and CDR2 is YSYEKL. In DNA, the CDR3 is TGCGCCAGCAGCCAAGCGCGGAGGCCCGGCGTCTATAGCAATCAGCCCCAGCATTTT. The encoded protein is CASSQARRPGVYSNQPQHF.

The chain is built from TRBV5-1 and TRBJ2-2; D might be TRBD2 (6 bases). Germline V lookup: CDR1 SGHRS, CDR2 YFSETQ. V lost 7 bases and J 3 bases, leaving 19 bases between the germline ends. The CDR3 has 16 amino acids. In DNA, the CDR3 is TGCGCCAGCGACTCGCACCCAGGGAGGTACACCGGGGAGCTGTTTTTT. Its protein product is CASDSHPGRYTGELFF.

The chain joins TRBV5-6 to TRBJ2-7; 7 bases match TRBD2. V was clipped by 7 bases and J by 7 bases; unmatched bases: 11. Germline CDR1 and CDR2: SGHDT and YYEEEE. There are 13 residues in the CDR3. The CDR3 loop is CASRWGGLREQYF. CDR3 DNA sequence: TGTGCCAGCCGTTGGGGGGGTCTGCGTGAGCAGTACTTC.

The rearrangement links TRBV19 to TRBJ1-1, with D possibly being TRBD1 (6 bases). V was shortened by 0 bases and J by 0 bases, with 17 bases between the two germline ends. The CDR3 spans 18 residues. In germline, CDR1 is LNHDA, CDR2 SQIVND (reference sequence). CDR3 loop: CASSIDWGTPTMNTEAFF. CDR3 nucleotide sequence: TGTGCCAGTAGTATAGATTGGGGGACACCTACCATGAACACTGAAGCTTTCTTT. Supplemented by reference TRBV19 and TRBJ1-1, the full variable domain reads DGGITQSPKYLFRKEGQNVTLSCEQNLNHDAMYWYRQDPGQGLRLIYYSQIVNDFQKGDIAEGYSVSREKKESFPLTVTSAQKNPTAFYLCASSIDWGTPTMNTEAFFGQGTRLTVV.

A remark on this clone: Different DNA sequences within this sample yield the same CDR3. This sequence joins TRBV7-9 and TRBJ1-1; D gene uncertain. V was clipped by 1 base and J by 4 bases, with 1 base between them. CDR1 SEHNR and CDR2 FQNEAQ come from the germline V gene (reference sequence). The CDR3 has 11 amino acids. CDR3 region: CASSLGTEAFF. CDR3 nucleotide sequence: TGTGCCAGCAGCTTAGGCACTGAAGCTTTCTTT.

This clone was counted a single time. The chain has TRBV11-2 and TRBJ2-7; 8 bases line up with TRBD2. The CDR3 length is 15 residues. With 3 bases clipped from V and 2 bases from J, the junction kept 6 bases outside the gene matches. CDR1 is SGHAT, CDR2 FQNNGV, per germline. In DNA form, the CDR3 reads TGTGCCAGCAGCTTCGGACTAGCCCTTACCTACGAGCAGTACTTC. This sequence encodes CASSFGLALTYEQYF. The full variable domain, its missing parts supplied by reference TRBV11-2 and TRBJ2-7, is EAGVAQSPRYKIIEKRQSVAFWCNPISGHATLYWYQQILGQGPKLLIQFQNNGVVDDSQLPKDRFSAERLKGVDSTLKIQPAKLEDSAVYLCASSFGLALTYEQYFGPGTRLTVT.

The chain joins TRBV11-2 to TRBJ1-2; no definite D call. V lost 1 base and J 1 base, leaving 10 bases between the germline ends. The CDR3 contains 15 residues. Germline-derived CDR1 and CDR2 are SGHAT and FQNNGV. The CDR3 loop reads CASSLARHFNYGYTF. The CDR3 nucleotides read TGTGCCAGCAGCTTAGCTCGGCACTTTAACTATGGCTACACCTTC.

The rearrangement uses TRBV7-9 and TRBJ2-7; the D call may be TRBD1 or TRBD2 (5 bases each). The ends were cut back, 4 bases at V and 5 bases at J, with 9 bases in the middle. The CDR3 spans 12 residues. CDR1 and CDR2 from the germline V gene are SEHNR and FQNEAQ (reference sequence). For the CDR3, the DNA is TGTGCCAGCAGCTATTTGGGGGACGAGCAGTACTTC. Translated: CASSYLGDEQYF.

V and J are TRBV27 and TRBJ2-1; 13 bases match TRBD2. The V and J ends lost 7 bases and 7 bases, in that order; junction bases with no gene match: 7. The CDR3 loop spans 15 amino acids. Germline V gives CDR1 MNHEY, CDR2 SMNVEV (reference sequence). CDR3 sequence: CASKMGLAGMNEQFF. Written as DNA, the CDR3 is TGTGCCAGCAAAATGGGACTAGCGGGGATGAATGAGCAGTTCTTC.

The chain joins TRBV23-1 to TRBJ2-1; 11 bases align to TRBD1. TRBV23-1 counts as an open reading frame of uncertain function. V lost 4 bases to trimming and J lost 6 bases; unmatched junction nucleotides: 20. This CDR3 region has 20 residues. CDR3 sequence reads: CASSLLSDRGLGRSGNEQFF. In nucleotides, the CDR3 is TGCGCCAGCAGTCTACTATCGGACAGGGGGCTTGGCAGGTCGGGCAATGAGCAGTTCTTC.

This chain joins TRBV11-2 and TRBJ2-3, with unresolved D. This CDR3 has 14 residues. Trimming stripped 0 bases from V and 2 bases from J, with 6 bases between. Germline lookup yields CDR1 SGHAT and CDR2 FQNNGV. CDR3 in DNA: TGTGCCAGCAGCTTAGAGATTGCCACAGATACGCAGTATTTT. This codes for CASSLEIATDTQYF.

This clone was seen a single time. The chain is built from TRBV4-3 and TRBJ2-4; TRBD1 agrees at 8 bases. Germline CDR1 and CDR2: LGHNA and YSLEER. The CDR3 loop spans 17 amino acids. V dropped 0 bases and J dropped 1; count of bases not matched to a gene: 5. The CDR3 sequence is CASSQDSWTGAKNIQYF. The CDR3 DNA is TGCGCCAGCAGCCAAGATAGTTGGACAGGGGCCAAAAACATTCAGTACTTC.

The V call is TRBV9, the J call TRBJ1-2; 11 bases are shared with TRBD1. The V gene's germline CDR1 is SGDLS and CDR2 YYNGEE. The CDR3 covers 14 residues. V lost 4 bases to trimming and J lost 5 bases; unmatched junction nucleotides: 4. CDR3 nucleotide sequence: TGTGCCAGCAGCCCCGGACAGGGGGCGTATGGCTACACCTTC. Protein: CASSPGQGAYGYTF.

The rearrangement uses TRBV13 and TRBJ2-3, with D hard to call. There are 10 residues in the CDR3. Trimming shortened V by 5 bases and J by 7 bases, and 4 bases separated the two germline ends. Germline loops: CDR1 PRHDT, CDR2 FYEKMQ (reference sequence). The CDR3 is CASSGNTQYF. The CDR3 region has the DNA TGTGCCAGCAGCGGAAATACGCAGTATTTT. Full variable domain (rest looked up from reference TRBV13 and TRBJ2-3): AAGVIQSPRHLIKEKRETATLKCYPIPRHDTVYWYQQGPGQDPQFLISFYEKMQSDKGSIPDRFSAQQFSDYHSELNMSSLELGDSALYFCASSGNTQYFGPGTRLTVL.

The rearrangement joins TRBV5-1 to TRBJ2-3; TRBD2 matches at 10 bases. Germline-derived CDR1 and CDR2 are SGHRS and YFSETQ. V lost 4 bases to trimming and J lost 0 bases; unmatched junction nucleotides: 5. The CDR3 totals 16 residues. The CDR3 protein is CASSISSGGSTDTQYF. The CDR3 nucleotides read TGCGCCAGCAGCATATCTAGCGGGGGAAGCACAGATACGCAGTATTTT.

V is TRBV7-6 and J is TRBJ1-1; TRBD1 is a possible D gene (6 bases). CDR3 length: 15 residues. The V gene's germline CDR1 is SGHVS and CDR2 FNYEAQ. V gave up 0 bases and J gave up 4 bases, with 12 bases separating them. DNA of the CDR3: TGTGCCAGCAGCTTAGCCCAGGGGCTGGGCACTGAAGCTTTCTTT. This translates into CASSLAQGLGTEAFF.

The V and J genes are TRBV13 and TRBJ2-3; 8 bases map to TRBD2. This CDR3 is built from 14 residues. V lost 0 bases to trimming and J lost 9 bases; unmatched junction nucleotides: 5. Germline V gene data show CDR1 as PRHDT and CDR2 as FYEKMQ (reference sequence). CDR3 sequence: CASSLGTSGDTQYF. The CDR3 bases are TGTGCCAGCAGCTTAGGAACTAGCGGCGACACGCAGTATTTT.

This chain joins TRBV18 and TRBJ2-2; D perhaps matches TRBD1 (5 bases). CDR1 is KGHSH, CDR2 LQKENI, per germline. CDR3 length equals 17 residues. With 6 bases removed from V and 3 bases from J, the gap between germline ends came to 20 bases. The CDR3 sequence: CASSRAPDTSYTGELFF. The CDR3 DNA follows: TGTGCCAGCTCGCGAGCCCCGGACACTTCATACACCGGGGAGCTGTTTTTT.

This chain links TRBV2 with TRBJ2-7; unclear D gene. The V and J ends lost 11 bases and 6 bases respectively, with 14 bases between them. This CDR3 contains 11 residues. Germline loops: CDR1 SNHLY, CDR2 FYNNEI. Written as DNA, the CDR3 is TGTGCCGGCGACAAGGCTGGCGAGCAGTACTTC. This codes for CAGDKAGEQYF.

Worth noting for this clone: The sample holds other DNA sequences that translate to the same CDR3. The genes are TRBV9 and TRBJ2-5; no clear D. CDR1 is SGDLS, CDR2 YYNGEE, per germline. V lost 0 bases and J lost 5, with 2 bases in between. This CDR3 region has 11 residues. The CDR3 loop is CASSVAETQYF. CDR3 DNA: TGTGCCAGCAGCGTAGCCGAGACCCAGTACTTC.

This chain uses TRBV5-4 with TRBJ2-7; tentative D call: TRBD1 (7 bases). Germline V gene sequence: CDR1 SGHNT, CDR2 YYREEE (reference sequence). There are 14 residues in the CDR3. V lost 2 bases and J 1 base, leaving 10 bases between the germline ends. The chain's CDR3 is CASSLQGRSYEQYF. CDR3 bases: TGTGCCAGCAGCTTACAGGGGAGGTCCTACGAGCAGTACTTC.

In DNA, the CDR3 is TGTGCCAGTCAGCTCGCGGGGGGGATCTACACCGGGGAGCTGTTTTTT. Encoded protein: CASQLAGGIYTGELFF. V usage is TRBV27 and J usage is TRBJ2-2; 9 bases agree with TRBD2. The CDR3 loop spans 16 amino acids. The J segment lost 3 bases and the V segment lost 9 bases, leaving 11 bases of the junction unmatched. Germline V gene sequence: CDR1 MNHEY, CDR2 SMNVEV (reference sequence).

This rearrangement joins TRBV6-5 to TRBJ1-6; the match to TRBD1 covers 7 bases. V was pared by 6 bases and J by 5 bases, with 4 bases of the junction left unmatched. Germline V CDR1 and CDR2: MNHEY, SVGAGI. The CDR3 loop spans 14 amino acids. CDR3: CASSFGTDNSPLHF. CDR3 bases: TGTGCCAGCAGCTTCGGGACAGATAATTCACCCCTCCACTTT.

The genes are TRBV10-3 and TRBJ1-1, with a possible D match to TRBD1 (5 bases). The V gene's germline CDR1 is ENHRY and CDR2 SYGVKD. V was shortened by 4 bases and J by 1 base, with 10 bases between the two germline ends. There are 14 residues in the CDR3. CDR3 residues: CAISGGAENTEAFF. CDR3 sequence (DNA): TGTGCCATCAGTGGAGGGGCGGAGAACACTGAAGCTTTCTTT.

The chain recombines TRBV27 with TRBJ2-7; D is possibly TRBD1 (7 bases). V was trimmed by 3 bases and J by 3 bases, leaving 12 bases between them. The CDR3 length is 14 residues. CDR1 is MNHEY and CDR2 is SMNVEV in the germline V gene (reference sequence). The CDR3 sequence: CASSFSQGGYEQYF. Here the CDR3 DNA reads TGTGCCAGCAGTTTTTCGCAGGGGGGCTACGAGCAGTACTTC.

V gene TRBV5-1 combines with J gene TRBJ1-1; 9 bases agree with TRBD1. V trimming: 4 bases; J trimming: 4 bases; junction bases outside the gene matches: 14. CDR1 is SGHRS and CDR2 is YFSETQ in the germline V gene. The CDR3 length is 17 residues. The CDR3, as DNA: TGCGCCAGCAGCCCCGGGGTGGGGGACAGGGATATCACTGAAGCTTTCTTT. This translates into CASSPGVGDRDITEAFF.